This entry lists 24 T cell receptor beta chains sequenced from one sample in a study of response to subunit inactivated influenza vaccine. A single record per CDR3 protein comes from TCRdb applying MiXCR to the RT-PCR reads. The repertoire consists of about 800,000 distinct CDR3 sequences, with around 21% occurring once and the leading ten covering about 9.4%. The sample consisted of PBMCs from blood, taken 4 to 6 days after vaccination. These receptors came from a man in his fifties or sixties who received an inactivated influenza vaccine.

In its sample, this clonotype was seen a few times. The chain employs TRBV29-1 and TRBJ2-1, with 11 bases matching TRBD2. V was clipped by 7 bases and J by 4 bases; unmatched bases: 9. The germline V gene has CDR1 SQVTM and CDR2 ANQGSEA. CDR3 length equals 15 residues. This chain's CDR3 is CSAKVTSGGYNEQFF. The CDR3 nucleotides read TGCAGCGCCAAGGTTACTAGCGGGGGTTACAATGAGCAGTTCTTC.

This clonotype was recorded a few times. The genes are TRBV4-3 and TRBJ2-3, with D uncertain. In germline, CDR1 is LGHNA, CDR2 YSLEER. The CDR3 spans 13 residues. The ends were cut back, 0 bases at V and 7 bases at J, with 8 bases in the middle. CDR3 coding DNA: TGCGCCAGCAGCCAAGATAAGGCATATACGCAGTATTTT. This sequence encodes CASSQDKAYTQYF.

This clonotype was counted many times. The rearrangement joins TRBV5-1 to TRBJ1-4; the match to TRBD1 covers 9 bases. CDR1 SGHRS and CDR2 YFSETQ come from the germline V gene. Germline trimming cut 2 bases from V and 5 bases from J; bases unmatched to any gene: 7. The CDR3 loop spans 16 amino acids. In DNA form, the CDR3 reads TGCGCCAGCAGCTTCGGTATTGGGACAGGGAATGAAAAACTGTTTTTT. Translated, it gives CASSFGIGTGNEKLFF.

The DNA for the CDR3 is TGCAGTGCCCTCAGGGAGACAGGAAATCAGCCCCAGCATTTT. Amino acid sequence: CSALRETGNQPQHF. The chain recombines TRBV20-1 with TRBJ1-5; TRBD1 is a possible D gene (6 bases). The CDR3 spans 14 residues. V lost 6 bases to trimming and J lost 4 bases, with 16 bases between them. CDR1 is DFQATT, CDR2 SNEGSKA, per germline (reference sequence).

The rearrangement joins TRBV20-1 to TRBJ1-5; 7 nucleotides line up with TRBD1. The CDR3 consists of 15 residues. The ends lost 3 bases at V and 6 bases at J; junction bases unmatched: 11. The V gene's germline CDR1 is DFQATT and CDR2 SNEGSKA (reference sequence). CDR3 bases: TGCAGTGCTAGTATGGCCACAGGGGTGATTCAGCCCCAGCATTTT. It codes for CSASMATGVIQPQHF.

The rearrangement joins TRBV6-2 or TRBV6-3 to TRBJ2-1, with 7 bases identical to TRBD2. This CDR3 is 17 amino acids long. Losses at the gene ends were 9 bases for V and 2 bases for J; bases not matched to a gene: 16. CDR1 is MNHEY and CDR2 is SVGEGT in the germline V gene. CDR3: CARGGSSGPPPYNEQFF. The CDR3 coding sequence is TGTGCCAGGGGGGGGTCTAGCGGCCCCCCCCCCTACAATGAGCAGTTCTTC.

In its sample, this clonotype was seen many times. For the CDR3, the DNA is TGTGCCAGCAGTTTGAGCACGGGGGTTGCGGCCTACGAGCAGTACTTC. Encoded protein: CASSLSTGVAAYEQYF. The V call is TRBV12-3 or TRBV12-4, the J call TRBJ2-7, with a weak D call TRBD2 (6 bases). Between the trimmed V and J ends, which lost 3 bases and 2 bases, there was a span of 17 bases. The CDR3 spans 16 residues.

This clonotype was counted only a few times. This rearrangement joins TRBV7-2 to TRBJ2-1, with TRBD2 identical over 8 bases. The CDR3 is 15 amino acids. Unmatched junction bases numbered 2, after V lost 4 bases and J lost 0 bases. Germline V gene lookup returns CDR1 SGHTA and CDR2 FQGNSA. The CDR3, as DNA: TGTGCCAGCAGCTCGGGGGGGAACTCCTACAATGAGCAGTTCTTC. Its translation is CASSSGGNSYNEQFF.

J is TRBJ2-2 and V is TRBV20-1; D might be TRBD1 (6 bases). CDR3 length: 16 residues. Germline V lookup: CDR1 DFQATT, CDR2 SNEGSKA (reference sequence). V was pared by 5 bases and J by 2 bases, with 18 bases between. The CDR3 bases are TGCAGTGCTGGGGGACCCCCCAGGGGCAACACCGGGGAGCTGTTTTTT. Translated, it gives CSAGGPPRGNTGELFF.

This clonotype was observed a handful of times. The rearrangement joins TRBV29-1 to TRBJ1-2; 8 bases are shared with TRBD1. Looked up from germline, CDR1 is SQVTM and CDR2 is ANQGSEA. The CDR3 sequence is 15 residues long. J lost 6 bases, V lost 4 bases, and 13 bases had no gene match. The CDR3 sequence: CSVGDRLSSLDGYTF. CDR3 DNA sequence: TGCAGCGTTGGGGACAGGTTATCTTCTTTGGATGGCTACACCTTC. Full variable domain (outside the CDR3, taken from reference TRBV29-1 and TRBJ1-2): SAVISQKPSRDICQRGTSLTIQCQVDSQVTMMFWYRQQPGQSLTLIATANQGSEATYESGFVIDKFPISRPNLTFSTLTVSNMSPEDSSIYLCSVGDRLSSLDGYTFGSGTRLTVV.

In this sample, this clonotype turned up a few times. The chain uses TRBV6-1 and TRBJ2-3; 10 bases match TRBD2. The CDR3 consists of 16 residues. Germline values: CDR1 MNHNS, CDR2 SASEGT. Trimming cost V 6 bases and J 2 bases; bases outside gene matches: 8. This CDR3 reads CASRPLAGVLTDTQYF. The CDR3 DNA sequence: TGTGCCAGCAGACCGCTAGCGGGAGTCCTCACAGATACGCAGTATTTT.

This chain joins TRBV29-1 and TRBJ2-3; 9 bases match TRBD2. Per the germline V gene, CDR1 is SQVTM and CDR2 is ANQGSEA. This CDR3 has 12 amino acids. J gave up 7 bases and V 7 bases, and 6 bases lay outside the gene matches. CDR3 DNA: TGCAGCGGTAGCGGGGGTACATATACGCAGTATTTT. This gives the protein CSGSGGTYTQYF.

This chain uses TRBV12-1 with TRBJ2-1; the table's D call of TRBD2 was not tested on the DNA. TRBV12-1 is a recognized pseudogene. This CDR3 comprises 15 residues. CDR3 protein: CASSCRLESGNEQFF. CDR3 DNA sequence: TGTGCCAGCAGCTGCCGACTAGAATCGGGCAATGAGCAGTTCTTC.

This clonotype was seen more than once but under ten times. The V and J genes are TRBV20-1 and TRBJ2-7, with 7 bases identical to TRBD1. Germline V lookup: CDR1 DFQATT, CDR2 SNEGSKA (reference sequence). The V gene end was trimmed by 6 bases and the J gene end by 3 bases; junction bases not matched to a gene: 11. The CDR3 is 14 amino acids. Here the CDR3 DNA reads TGCAGTGCCCAGCGACAGGGTCGGCTCTACGAGCAGTACTTC. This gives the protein CSAQRQGRLYEQYF.

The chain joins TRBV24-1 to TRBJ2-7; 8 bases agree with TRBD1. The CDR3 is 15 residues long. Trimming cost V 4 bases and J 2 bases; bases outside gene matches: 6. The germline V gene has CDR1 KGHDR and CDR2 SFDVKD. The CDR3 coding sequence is TGTGCCACCAGTGACACCGGGACAGGAGCCTACGAGCAGTACTTC. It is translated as CATSDTGTGAYEQYF.

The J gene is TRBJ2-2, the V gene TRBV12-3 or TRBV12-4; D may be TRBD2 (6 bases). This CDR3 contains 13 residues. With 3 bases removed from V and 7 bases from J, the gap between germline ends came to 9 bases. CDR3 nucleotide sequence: TGTGCCAGCAGTTTTTGGGGGGACGGGGAGCTGTTTTTT. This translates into CASSFWGDGELFF.

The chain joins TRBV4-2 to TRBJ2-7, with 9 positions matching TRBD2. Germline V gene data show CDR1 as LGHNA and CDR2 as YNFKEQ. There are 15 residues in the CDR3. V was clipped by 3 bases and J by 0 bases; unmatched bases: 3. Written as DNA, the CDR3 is TGTGCCAGCAGCCAGAGCGGGGGGAACTCCTACGAGCAGTACTTC. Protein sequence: CASSQSGGNSYEQYF.

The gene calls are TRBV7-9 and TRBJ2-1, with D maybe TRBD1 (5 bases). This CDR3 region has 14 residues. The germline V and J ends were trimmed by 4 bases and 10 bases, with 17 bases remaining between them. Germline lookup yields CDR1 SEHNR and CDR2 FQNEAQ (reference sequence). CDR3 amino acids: CASSSSPLAGEQFF. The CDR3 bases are TGTGCCAGCAGCTCCAGCCCGCTGGCAGGGGAGCAGTTCTTC.

CDR3: CASSLEQGVTQYF. CDR3 nucleotides: TGCGCCAGCAGCTTGGAGCAGGGAGTGACCCAGTACTTC. The chain links TRBV5-1 to TRBJ2-5; D is tentatively TRBD1 or TRBD2 (5 bases each). The CDR3 has 13 residues. CDR1 is SGHRS and CDR2 is YFSETQ in the germline V gene. Deletions cut 0 bases from V and 7 bases from J, with 10 bases between. The whole variable domain, remainder taken from reference TRBV5-1 and TRBJ2-5, is KAGVTQTPRYLIKTRGQQVTLSCSPISGHRSVSWYQQTPGQGLQFLFEYFSETQRNKGNFPGRFSGRQFSNSRSEMNVSTLELGDSALYLCASSLEQGVTQYFGPGTRLLVL.

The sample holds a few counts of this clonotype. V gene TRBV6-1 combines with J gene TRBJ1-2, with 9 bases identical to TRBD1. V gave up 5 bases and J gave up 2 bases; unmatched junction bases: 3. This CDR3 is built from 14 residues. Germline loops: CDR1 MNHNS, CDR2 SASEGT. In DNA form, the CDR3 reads TGTGCCAGCAGTCGACAGGGGGTCAACTATGGCTACACCTTC. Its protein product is CASSRQGVNYGYTF.

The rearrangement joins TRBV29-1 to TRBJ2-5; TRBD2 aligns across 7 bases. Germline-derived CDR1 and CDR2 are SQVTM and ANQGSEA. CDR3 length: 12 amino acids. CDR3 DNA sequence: TGCATCGGAGCGGGGCCCCAAGAGACCCAGTACTTC. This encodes CIGAGPQETQYF.

DNA for the CDR3: TGTGCCAGCAGCCTGGGGCAAATCGGGAATGAAAAACTGTTTTTT. Translated: CASSLGQIGNEKLFF. The V gene is TRBV2, the J gene TRBJ1-4, with a weak D call TRBD1 (5 bases). Trimming removed 6 bases from V and 5 bases from J, with 16 bases in between. The CDR3 extends over 15 amino acids. In germline, CDR1 is SNHLY, CDR2 FYNNEI.

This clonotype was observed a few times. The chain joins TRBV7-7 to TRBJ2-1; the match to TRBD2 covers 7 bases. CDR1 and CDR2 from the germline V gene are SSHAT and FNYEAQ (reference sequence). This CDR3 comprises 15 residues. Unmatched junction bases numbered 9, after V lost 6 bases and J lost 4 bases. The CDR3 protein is CASSILAAPYNEQFF. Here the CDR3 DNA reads TGTGCCAGCAGTATTCTAGCGGCCCCTTACAATGAGCAGTTCTTC.

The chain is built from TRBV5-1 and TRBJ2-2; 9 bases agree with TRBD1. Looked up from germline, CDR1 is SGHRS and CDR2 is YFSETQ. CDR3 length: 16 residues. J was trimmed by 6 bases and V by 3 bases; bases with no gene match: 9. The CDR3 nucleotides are TGCGCCAGCAGCTCCGGACAGGGGCGATCCGCCGGGGAGCTGTTTTTT. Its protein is CASSSGQGRSAGELFF.